Following are 27 T cell receptor beta chains from one sample sequenced in a study of cytomegalovirus exposure and HLA in healthy donors. The PCR ran on 60 Vbeta and 13 Jbeta primers. Sequencing used immunoSEQ multiplex PCR; TCRdb keeps in-frame clones, though not all of them. The data show over 250,000 clones, with 86% seen just once and less than 4.5% held by the top ten. Material for sequencing was PBMCs. These receptors all come from a man aged 35-49 years in good health and CMV-seropositive.

This chain connects TRBV19 to TRBJ1-1; 9 nucleotides line up with TRBD1. The V and J ends lost 6 bases and 4 bases, in that order; junction bases with no gene match: 3. The CDR3 covers 13 residues. Per the germline V gene, CDR1 is LNHDA and CDR2 is SQIVND (reference sequence). The CDR3 DNA reads TGTGCCAGTAGGGCGGACAGGGGCACTGAAGCTTTCTTT. It encodes CASRADRGTEAFF.

CDR3 loop: CASSLSQGFKNIQYF. As DNA, the CDR3 is TGTGCCAGCAGTTTATCACAGGGGTTCAAAAACATTCAGTACTTC. The V gene is TRBV28, the J gene TRBJ2-4; 7 positions agree with TRBD1. Germline V lookup: CDR1 MDHEN, CDR2 SYDVKM. Unmatched junction bases numbered 3, after V lost 1 base and J lost 3 bases. The CDR3 sequence is 15 residues long.

The genes are TRBV7-8 and TRBJ2-1, with TRBD1 identical over 11 bases. Per germline, CDR1 SGHVS and CDR2 FQNEAQ. This CDR3 region has 17 residues. Trimming took 4 bases from V and 1 from J; bases not matched to a gene: 6. This chain's CDR3 is CASSSRTGGKSYNEQFF. DNA of the CDR3: TGTGCCAGCAGCTCCAGGACAGGGGGCAAGTCCTACAATGAGCAGTTCTTC.

The chain couples TRBV19 to TRBJ2-3; 14 bases align to TRBD2. This CDR3 has 16 residues. J was trimmed by 6 bases and V by 1 base; bases with no gene match: 3. Germline CDR1 LNHDA, CDR2 SQIVND (reference sequence). The CDR3 loop reads CASSIGLAGGPDTQYF. CDR3 DNA: TGTGCCAGTAGTATAGGACTAGCGGGAGGGCCGGATACGCAGTATTTT.

This clone occurred once. V and J are TRBV5-5 and TRBJ2-5; tentatively, D is TRBD1 (6 bases). Deletions cut 5 bases from V and 4 bases from J, with 15 bases between. Germline CDR1 is SGHKS and CDR2 is YYEKEE (reference sequence). This CDR3 is 14 amino acids long. For the CDR3, the DNA is TGTGCCAGCAGTCCGTACAGGGAGAGAGAGACCCAGTACTTC. Its translation: CASSPYRERETQYF.

The CDR3 DNA follows: TGTGCCAGCAGCGCAGACAGGGGGGGAAACGAGCAGTACTTC. It yields the protein CASSADRGGNEQYF. The chain is built from TRBV9 and TRBJ2-7, with 9 nucleotides matching TRBD1. V lost 3 bases, J lost 5 bases, and 6 bases stayed unmatched. CDR1 and CDR2 (germline): SGDLS, YYNGEE. The CDR3 runs to 14 residues.

The chain carries TRBV2 and TRBJ2-3; a weak D match, TRBD1 (5 bases). The germline CDR1 and CDR2 sequences are SNHLY and FYNNEI. This CDR3 comprises 14 residues. Trimming stripped 4 bases from V and 2 bases from J, with 10 bases between. This chain's CDR3 is CASSGWGLTDTQYF. DNA of the CDR3: TGTGCCAGCAGTGGGTGGGGCCTCACAGATACGCAGTATTTT.

The chain combines TRBV5-1 with TRBJ1-5; 11 nucleotides line up with TRBD1. The CDR3 loop spans 15 amino acids. Germline assignment: CDR1 SGHRS and CDR2 YFSETQ. The trim removed 5 bases at V and 7 bases at J, leaving 8 bases unmatched. The CDR3 loop reads CASSPLGQGDQPQHF. For the CDR3, the DNA is TGCGCCAGCAGTCCCCTGGGACAGGGGGACCAGCCCCAGCATTTT.

The chain is built from TRBV30 and TRBJ1-2; D gene unclear. The CDR3 covers 13 residues. Germline CDR1 GTSNPN, CDR2 SVGIG (reference sequence). V lost 0 bases and J lost 8, with 13 bases in between. CDR3 nucleotides: TGTGCCTGGAGTGTAGCGGCGGTTTGGGGCTACACCTTC. Protein: CAWSVAAVWGYTF.

This chain uses TRBV7-9 with TRBJ1-2; 7 bases map to TRBD1. The CDR3 has 14 residues. Trimming took 4 bases from V and 1 from J; bases not matched to a gene: 3. CDR1 is SEHNR, CDR2 FQNEAQ, per germline (reference sequence). CDR3 loop: CASSSTGVNYGYTF. For the CDR3, the DNA is TGTGCCAGCAGCTCAACAGGGGTTAACTATGGCTACACCTTC.

This clone has a single count. J is TRBJ2-1 and V is TRBV6-1; 10 bases are shared with TRBD1. The CDR3 length is 15 residues. J was trimmed by 9 bases and V by 6 bases; bases with no gene match: 11. Germline CDR1 MNHNS, CDR2 SASEGT. The CDR3, as DNA: TGTGCCAGCAGCGCTCCTGGACAGGGGGATTTTGAGCAGTTCTTC. Amino acid sequence: CASSAPGQGDFEQFF.

The chain couples TRBV28 to TRBJ2-6; D might be TRBD1 (5 bases). The CDR3 sequence is 17 residues long. V was pared by 5 bases and J by 0 bases, with 14 bases between. Germline values: CDR1 MDHEN, CDR2 SYDVKM. The CDR3 sequence is CASSPRQLSSGANVLTF. The CDR3 region has the DNA TGTGCCAGCAGTCCGAGACAGCTTAGCTCTGGGGCCAACGTCCTGACTTTC. Full variable domain (remainder filled in from reference TRBV28 and TRBJ2-6): DVKVTQSSRYLVKRTGEKVFLECVQDMDHENMFWYRQDPGLGLRLIYFSYDVKMKEKGDIPEGYSVSREKKERFSLILESASTNQTSMYLCASSPRQLSSGANVLTFGAGSRLTVL.

This clone was counted a single time. The chain combines TRBV4-1 with TRBJ2-1, with D uncertain. V lost 2 bases and J 6 bases, leaving 17 bases between the germline ends. The CDR3 totals 16 residues. The V gene's germline CDR1 is MGHRA and CDR2 YSYEKL. The CDR3 nucleotides are TGCGCCAGCAGCCAACTCCCCCCCCTCTCGGGCAATGAGCAGTTCTTC. Its protein is CASSQLPPLSGNEQFF.

The chain links TRBV5-4 to TRBJ2-2; D uncertain. CDR1 is SGHNT, CDR2 YYREEE, per germline (reference sequence). The CDR3 covers 14 residues. V lost 2 bases and J lost 4, with 9 bases in between. The CDR3, as DNA: TGTGCCAGCAGCTTCGGAGCTGGCACCGGGGAGCTGTTTTTT. Translated: CASSFGAGTGELFF.

This chain joins TRBV5-8 and TRBJ1-1; 11 bases fit TRBD1. CDR1 is SGHTS and CDR2 is YDEGEE in the germline V gene. V lost 4 bases to trimming and J lost 8 bases; unmatched junction nucleotides: 7. The CDR3 has 14 amino acids. In DNA, the CDR3 is TGTGCCAGCAGCCCGGACAGGGGGCTCCGGGAAGCTTTCTTT. This gives the protein CASSPDRGLREAFF.

This rearrangement joins TRBV5-1 to TRBJ2-6; unclear D gene. CDR1 is SGHRS and CDR2 is YFSETQ in the germline V gene. V was trimmed by 0 bases and J by 0 bases, leaving 4 bases between them. This CDR3 has 15 residues. The CDR3 bases are TGCGCCAGCAGCTTGGATCTCTCTGGGGCCAACGTCCTGACTTTC. Its protein is CASSLDLSGANVLTF.

This clone has just a few counts. This sample also contains other DNA sequences that code for the same CDR3. The chain uses TRBV5-1 and TRBJ1-5, with D unresolved. From germline, CDR1 is SGHRS and CDR2 YFSETQ. The V and J ends lost 0 bases and 0 bases respectively, with 7 bases between them. The CDR3 totals 15 residues. The CDR3 region is CASSLGGYSNQPQHF. In DNA form, the CDR3 reads TGCGCCAGCAGCTTGGGAGGGTATAGCAATCAGCCCCAGCATTTT.

The sample holds a few counts of this clone. The gene calls are TRBV7-2 and TRBJ1-1; D remains unclear. The germline V gene encodes CDR1 SGHTA and CDR2 FQGNSA. The V end was cut by 0 bases, the J end by 4 bases, with 6 bases between. This CDR3 is built from 13 residues. CDR3 amino acids: CASSLAPGTEAFF. CDR3 sequence (DNA): TGTGCCAGCAGCTTAGCCCCCGGCACTGAAGCTTTCTTT.

V usage is TRBV9 and J usage is TRBJ1-1, with D tentatively TRBD1 (6 bases). V lost 2 bases, J lost 11 bases, and 13 bases lay in between. Germline CDR1 and CDR2: SGDLS and YYNGEE. CDR3 length: 12 residues. The CDR3 is CASSVYRDRAFF. The CDR3 DNA sequence: TGTGCCAGCAGCGTTTACAGGGACCGGGCTTTCTTT.

In its sample, this clone was seen once. V is TRBV19 and J is TRBJ2-7, with 7 nucleotides matching TRBD2. This CDR3 has 14 amino acids. Germline V gene sequence: CDR1 LNHDA, CDR2 SQIVND (reference sequence). Germline trimming cut 5 bases from V and 2 bases from J; bases unmatched to any gene: 6. The CDR3 DNA is TGTGCCAGTAGTGTTCAGCTAGCGGCCTACGAGCAGTACTTC. Its protein is CASSVQLAAYEQYF.

The chain joins TRBV28 to TRBJ1-2; 7 nucleotides agree with TRBD1. This CDR3 has 14 residues. V dropped 6 bases and J dropped 14; count of bases not matched to a gene: 18. The germline V gene has CDR1 MDHEN and CDR2 SYDVKM. This chain's CDR3 is CASSLWDSAMGETF. CDR3 DNA sequence: TGTGCCAGCAGCCTGTGGGACAGCGCTATGGGAGAGACCTTC.

This chain links TRBV6-6 with TRBJ1-2; possibly TRBD1 for D (5 bases). CDR3 length: 14 amino acids. The ends were cut back, 8 bases at V and 0 bases at J, with 13 bases in the middle. In germline, CDR1 is MNHNY, CDR2 SVGAGI (reference sequence). The CDR3 DNA reads as TGTGCCAGCCTGAATGGGGCAGCTAACTATGGCTACACCTTC. Its protein product is CASLNGAANYGYTF.

The genes are TRBV9 and TRBJ2-1; D not resolved. The germline gives CDR1 SGDLS, CDR2 YYNGEE. The CDR3 is made up of 14 amino acids. V was cut by 0 bases and J by 6 bases, with 10 bases left in between. The CDR3 sequence is CASSVALRSNEQFF. The CDR3 DNA is TGTGCCAGCAGCGTAGCACTTAGGAGCAATGAGCAGTTCTTC.

The chain employs TRBV7-3 and TRBJ2-7; 8 bases fit TRBD1. Germline CDR1 and CDR2: SGHTA and FQGTGA. Trimming took 5 bases from V and 2 from J; bases not matched to a gene: 11. CDR3 length equals 16 residues. The CDR3 DNA reads TGTGCCAGCAGCCCAACCGGAGGACAGGGAACCTACGAGCAGTACTTC. Its protein is CASSPTGGQGTYEQYF.

The rearrangement joins TRBV6-5 to TRBJ1-1; D may be TRBD1 (6 bases). Germline assignment: CDR1 MNHEY and CDR2 SVGAGI. The CDR3 loop spans 16 amino acids. Trimming shortened V by 0 bases and J by 1 base, and 12 bases separated the two germline ends. The chain's CDR3 is CASSYSRGGQNTEAFF. The CDR3 DNA sequence: TGTGCCAGCAGTTACTCTCGGGGGGGGCAGAACACTGAAGCTTTCTTT.

The CDR3 bases are TGTGCCAGTAGCTGGACAGGGGATGAGCAGTTCTTC. Its translation: CASSWTGDEQFF. V gene TRBV19 combines with J gene TRBJ2-1, with 9 bases aligning to TRBD1. The CDR3 loop spans 12 amino acids. Per the germline V gene, CDR1 is LNHDA and CDR2 is SQIVND (reference sequence). V was pared by 6 bases and J by 8 bases, with 2 bases of the junction left unmatched.

Of note for this clone: Other DNA sequences in the sample encode the same CDR3. The CDR3 region is CASSSPGLAGNTGELFF. CDR3 DNA sequence: TGCGCCAGCAGCTCCCCGGGACTAGCGGGGAACACCGGGGAGCTGTTTTTT. The chain recombines TRBV5-1 with TRBJ2-2; 12 nucleotides line up with TRBD2. V lost 3 bases to trimming and J lost 1 base; unmatched junction nucleotides: 4. CDR3 length: 17 amino acids. CDR1 is SGHRS and CDR2 is YFSETQ in the germline V gene.